The T cell receptor (beta chain) under discussion was sequenced for a study of cytomegalovirus exposure and HLA in healthy donors. Across the whole study: In a later analysis, the 120 or so validation repertoires were reported to have used the same platform as the roughly 700 first-cohort repertoires. Study-level findings and limits: Listed as cytomegalovirus-associated were 150 or so TCR beta chains.

The protocol was immunoSEQ multiplex PCR, while the TCRdb copy is restricted to in-frame clones and leaves out a portion. The sample yields about 190,000 clones, around 84% seen once. About this clone: The antigen remains undetermined.

The sequenced sample consisted of PBMCs. The TCR comes from a man between 18 and 35 years old in good health and CMV-seropositive.

The CDR3 loop is CASSLLGARPEKLFF. The CDR3 DNA sequence: TGTGCCAGCAGCTTATTAGGCGCGAGGCCCGAAAAACTGTTTTTT. This chain links TRBV7-2 with TRBJ1-4; D remains ambiguous. V gave up 2 bases and J gave up 8 bases, with 15 bases separating them. In germline, CDR1 is SGHTA, CDR2 FQGNSA. The CDR3 sequence is 15 residues long.